These 28 T cell receptor beta chains came from one sample sequenced in a study of beta chain features in type 1 diabetes. The study reverse transcribed the entire isolated RNA, so it sequenced expressed TCRB transcripts. Profiling relied on immunoSEQ multiplex PCR, and the TCRdb table lists in-frame clones only, not all of them. The table records about 900,000 clones, around a sixth of them present only once. The source material was naive CD4+ T cells from blood. The origin of the receptors is a woman under 30 in good health.

Of note for this clone: Other nucleotide sequences in the sample specify the same CDR3. This sequence joins TRBV20-1 and TRBJ1-1; D is ambiguous. Per the germline V gene, CDR1 is DFQATT and CDR2 is SNEGSKA (reference sequence). The V gene lost 6 bases and the J gene lost 0 bases, with 5 bases spanning the gap. CDR3 length: 11 residues. CDR3 amino acids: CSARMNTEAFF. DNA for the CDR3: TGCAGTGCGCGAATGAACACTGAAGCTTTCTTT.

This clone was counted only a few times. V is TRBV18 and J is TRBJ2-1; 8 nucleotides align to TRBD2. Germline trimming cut 3 bases from V and 9 bases from J; bases unmatched to any gene: 10. From germline, CDR1 is KGHSH and CDR2 LQKENI. The CDR3 totals 15 residues. The CDR3 protein is CASSPGTSGGSEQFF. CDR3 DNA sequence: TGTGCCAGCTCACCTGGGACTAGTGGAGGCAGTGAGCAGTTCTTC.

About this clone itself: Other nucleotide sequences in the sample specify the same CDR3. CDR3 DNA: TGTGCCAGCAGCCTAGGGCTAGCCTACAATGAGCAGTTCTTC. Amino acids: CASSLGLAYNEQFF. The V and J genes are TRBV5-6 and TRBJ2-1, with D uncertain. V was pared by 4 bases and J by 2 bases, with 10 bases between. CDR3 size: 14 residues. The germline CDR1 and CDR2 sequences are SGHDT and YYEEEE.

As for this clone: A much larger clone differs from this one at a single base, so this may be a read error. This sequence joins TRBV13 and TRBJ2-2, with a weak D call TRBD2 (5 bases). CDR1 and CDR2 from the germline V gene are PRHDT and FYEKMQ (reference sequence). This CDR3 has 13 residues. CDR3 loop: CASSLGLAGELYF. In nucleotides, the CDR3 is TGTGCCAGCAGCTTAGGCCTCGCCGGGGAGCTGTATTTT. The variable domain in full, completed from reference TRBV13 and TRBJ2-2, reads AAGVIQSPRHLIKEKRETATLKCYPIPRHDTVYWYQQGPGQDPQFLISFYEKMQSDKGSIPDRFSAQQFSDYHSELNMSSLELGDSALYFCASSLGLAGELYFGEGSRLTVL.

This clone has only a few counts. V gene TRBV6-1 combines with J gene TRBJ1-1, with 7 nucleotides matching TRBD1. The CDR3 contains 14 residues. With 5 bases clipped from V and 4 bases from J, the junction kept 7 bases outside the gene matches. Germline loops: CDR1 MNHNS, CDR2 SASEGT. This chain's CDR3 is CASSPGQFFTEAFF. The DNA for the CDR3 is TGTGCCAGCAGTCCGGGACAGTTTTTCACTGAAGCTTTCTTT.

The chain recombines TRBV9 with TRBJ1-2; D might be TRBD1 (5 bases). V was pared by 7 bases and J by 0 bases, with 19 bases between. Germline V lookup: CDR1 SGDLS, CDR2 YYNGEE. The CDR3 sequence is 16 residues long. CDR3 amino acids: CASHPPPQGANYGYTF. As DNA, the CDR3 is TGTGCCAGCCACCCACCCCCCCAGGGCGCTAACTATGGCTACACCTTC.

The chain joins TRBV6-5 to TRBJ2-1, with D possibly TRBD1 on 6 matching bases. This CDR3 has 13 amino acids. V was cut by 7 bases and J by 10 bases, with 17 bases left in between. Germline CDR1 MNHEY, CDR2 SVGAGI. This chain's CDR3 is CASTSPGAREQFF. The CDR3 DNA reads as TGTGCCAGCACCTCACCAGGGGCTCGCGAGCAGTTCTTC.

The chain employs TRBV5-1 and TRBJ2-3; TRBD2 matches 8 bases. Germline assignment: CDR1 SGHRS and CDR2 YFSETQ. Trimming at V came to 4 bases and at J to 4 bases, leaving 14 bases not matched to a gene. The CDR3 spans 17 residues. CDR3 sequence reads: CASSPRESGSQADTQYF. CDR3 nucleotide sequence: TGCGCCAGCAGCCCTCGCGAAAGCGGGAGTCAGGCAGATACGCAGTATTTT. Based on the CDR3 plus reference TRBV5-1 and TRBJ2-3, the full variable domain is KAGVTQTPRYLIKTRGQQVTLSCSPISGHRSVSWYQQTPGQGLQFLFEYFSETQRNKGNFPGRFSGRQFSNSRSEMNVSTLELGDSALYLCASSPRESGSQADTQYFGPGTRLTVL.

The chain links TRBV18 to TRBJ2-3; D possibly matches TRBD1 or TRBD2 (5 bases each). CDR3 length: 15 amino acids. The V end lost 1 base, the J end lost 2 bases, and 10 bases lay between the germline ends. Germline V gene data show CDR1 as KGHSH and CDR2 as LQKENI. The CDR3 region has the DNA TGTGCCAGCTCACCACTCCCGGGGACCACAGATACGCAGTATTTT. Translated: CASSPLPGTTDTQYF. The full variable domain, rest sourced from reference TRBV18 and TRBJ2-3, is NAGVMQNPRHLVRRRGQEARLRCSPMKGHSHVYWYRQLPEEGLKFMVYLQKENIIDESGMPKERFSAEFPKEGPSILRIQQVVRGDSAAYFCASSPLPGTTDTQYFGPGTRLTVL.

This clone was detected only a few times. The chain links TRBV5-6 to TRBJ2-3; D is uncertain. Trimming took 4 bases from V and 0 from J, leaving 12 bases between them. CDR3 size: 15 residues. The germline V gene encodes CDR1 SGHDT and CDR2 YYEEEE. The CDR3 DNA follows: TGTGCCAGCAGCCCCGAGTTGTATAGCACAGATACGCAGTATTTT. This sequence encodes CASSPELYSTDTQYF.

The rearrangement uses TRBV23-1 and TRBJ2-6, with D possibly being TRBD1 (6 bases). TRBV23-1 is flagged as an ORF with uncertain function. The CDR3 totals 17 residues. Between the trimmed V and J ends, which lost 8 bases and 0 bases, there was a span of 17 bases. CDR3 protein: CASLIRTELSGANVLTF. Here the CDR3 DNA reads TGCGCCAGCTTAATACGGACAGAACTCTCTGGGGCCAACGTCCTGACTTTC.

This clone was counted between two and nine times. This rearrangement joins TRBV5-5 to TRBJ2-1; the match to TRBD2 covers 12 bases. CDR1 is SGHKS, CDR2 YYEKEE, per germline (reference sequence). V gave up 3 bases and J gave up 10 bases; unmatched junction bases: 11. This CDR3 is built from 16 residues. The CDR3 loop reads CASSSGLAGLEREQFF. The CDR3 DNA reads TGTGCCAGCAGCTCGGGACTAGCGGGCCTGGAACGAGAGCAGTTCTTC.

About this clone: The sample holds other DNA sequences that translate to the same CDR3. The V gene is TRBV9, the J gene TRBJ2-2, with a tentative D call TRBD2 (5 bases). Trimming cost V 0 bases and J 0 bases, with 6 bases left between them. Germline values: CDR1 SGDLS, CDR2 YYNGEE. There are 15 residues in the CDR3. CDR3 DNA sequence: TGTGCCAGCAGCGTAGGGGGAGCGAACACCGGGGAGCTGTTTTTT. Its translation: CASSVGGANTGELFF.

This clone has a handful of counts. J is TRBJ2-3 and V is TRBV7-9, with TRBD1 as a possible D gene (5 bases). V was clipped by 2 bases and J by 10 bases, with 19 bases between them. Germline V CDR1 and CDR2: SEHNR, FQNEAQ (reference sequence). The CDR3 is 15 residues long. The CDR3 reads CASSLSFQGNPAQYF. CDR3 DNA: TGTGCCAGCAGCTTAAGTTTTCAGGGAAATCCCGCGCAGTATTTT.

This clone has just a few counts. This chain uses TRBV6-5 with TRBJ1-2; no firm D call. The length of the CDR3 is 15 residues. The ends were cut back, 0 bases at V and 4 bases at J, with 12 bases in the middle. CDR1 and CDR2 (germline): MNHEY, SVGAGI. This CDR3 reads CASSYSHLKAYGYTF. CDR3 bases: TGTGCCAGCAGTTACTCTCACCTTAAAGCCTATGGCTACACCTTC.

The chain has TRBV19 and TRBJ1-2; the D is unclear. V was clipped by 4 bases and J by 4 bases, with 10 bases between them. From germline, CDR1 is LNHDA and CDR2 SQIVND (reference sequence). The CDR3 spans 13 residues. The CDR3 protein is CASSTGVFYGYTF. The CDR3 DNA reads TGTGCCAGTAGTACAGGAGTCTTCTATGGCTACACCTTC. The full variable domain, its missing parts supplied by reference TRBV19 and TRBJ1-2, is DGGITQSPKYLFRKEGQNVTLSCEQNLNHDAMYWYRQDPGQGLRLIYYSQIVNDFQKGDIAEGYSVSREKKESFPLTVTSAQKNPTAFYLCASSTGVFYGYTFGSGTRLTVV.

The CDR3 DNA sequence: TGTGCCAGCAGTTACTCGATTCAGAGCTCTGGAAACACCATATATTTT. Translating it yields CASSYSIQSSGNTIYF. This rearrangement joins TRBV6-5 to TRBJ1-3; D call uncertain. This CDR3 has 16 amino acids. Germline loops: CDR1 MNHEY, CDR2 SVGAGI. The V end was cut by 0 bases, the J end by 0 bases, with 9 bases between.

The J gene is TRBJ1-2, the V gene TRBV19; TRBD1 is a possible D gene (5 bases). Trimming shortened V by 3 bases and J by 1 base, and 9 bases separated the two germline ends. CDR3 length equals 14 residues. Germline assignment: CDR1 LNHDA and CDR2 SQIVND (reference sequence). In DNA form, the CDR3 reads TGTGCCAGTAGTATTAGTGGACATAACTATGGCTACACCTTC. Encoded protein: CASSISGHNYGYTF.

The rearrangement links TRBV5-4 to TRBJ2-3, with TRBD1 matching over 7 bases. There are 17 residues in the CDR3. V shed 5 bases, J shed 2 bases, and the junction held 14 bases outside the gene matches. Germline V lookup: CDR1 SGHNT, CDR2 YYREEE (reference sequence). CDR3 region: CASRYLGGAFYTDTQYF. The CDR3 DNA sequence: TGTGCCAGCAGATACCTAGGGGGCGCCTTTTACACAGATACGCAGTATTTT.

In this sample, this clone turned up a few times. This chain connects TRBV20-1 to TRBJ2-1, with TRBD1 as a possible D gene (6 bases). This CDR3 contains 10 residues. Germline V lookup: CDR1 DFQATT, CDR2 SNEGSKA (reference sequence). The V end was cut by 6 bases, the J end by 14 bases, with 14 bases between. CDR3 DNA sequence: TGCAGTGCAACTGACAGGCCCGAGTTCTTC. Translating it yields CSATDRPEFF.

This sequence joins TRBV5-4 and TRBJ1-1; 7 positions agree with TRBD1. V dropped 0 bases and J dropped 1; count of bases not matched to a gene: 6. The CDR3 is 16 residues long. From germline, CDR1 is SGHNT and CDR2 YYREEE (reference sequence). CDR3 DNA: TGTGCCAGCAGCTTGGGAGGGGGCGCGGGGAACACTGAAGCTTTCTTT. Amino acids: CASSLGGGAGNTEAFF.

This clone was observed a handful of times. The genes are TRBV5-1 and TRBJ2-2; D perhaps matches TRBD1 (5 bases). The V end was cut by 5 bases, the J end by 7 bases, with 15 bases between. Per the germline V gene, CDR1 is SGHRS and CDR2 is YFSETQ. CDR3 length: 14 residues. The CDR3 loop reads CASSGRDLIGELFF. CDR3 nucleotides: TGCGCCAGCAGTGGCAGGGATTTGATCGGGGAGCTGTTTTTT.

This clone was observed a few times. Other DNA sequences in the same sample also yield this CDR3. The rearrangement links TRBV11-2 to TRBJ2-1; TRBD2 is a possible D gene (5 bases). Germline V gene lookup returns CDR1 SGHAT and CDR2 FQNNGV. Trimming left V 5 bases short and J 8 bases short, with 7 bases between. The CDR3 is 11 residues long. The CDR3 bases are TGTGCCAGCAGCCGCGGGTATGAGCAGTTCTTC. Its protein product is CASSRGYEQFF.

V gene TRBV27 combines with J gene TRBJ2-3; D is possibly TRBD1 (6 bases). Trimming stripped 2 bases from V and 1 base from J, with 13 bases between. The CDR3 covers 16 residues. The germline V gene has CDR1 MNHEY and CDR2 SMNVEV (reference sequence). The CDR3 DNA reads as TGTGCCAGCAGTTTACTGGCCAGGGGAGGCACAGATACGCAGTATTTT. Translating it yields CASSLLARGGTDTQYF.

Note on this clone: Other DNA sequences of this sample code for an identical CDR3. The chain couples TRBV7-9 to TRBJ1-2; no clear D. The germline CDR1 and CDR2 sequences are SEHNR and FQNEAQ (reference sequence). V was pared by 0 bases and J by 2 bases, with 4 bases between. The CDR3 runs 13 residues. The CDR3: CASSLAANYGYTF. The CDR3 DNA reads as TGTGCCAGCAGCTTAGCAGCCAACTATGGCTACACCTTC.

This clone was found a few times. The J gene is TRBJ2-2, the V gene TRBV11-3; TRBD1 matches 9 bases. CDR1 SGHNT and CDR2 YENEEA come from the germline V gene. CDR3 length: 15 amino acids. Trimming removed 8 bases from V and 1 base from J; junction bases left unmatched: 5. The CDR3 here is CASGRGQGNTGELFF. The CDR3 nucleotides read TGTGCCAGCGGAAGGGGACAGGGGAACACCGGGGAGCTGTTTTTT.

The rearrangement links TRBV7-2 to TRBJ2-5; 8 nucleotides match TRBD2. In germline, CDR1 is SGHTA, CDR2 FQGNSA. J was trimmed by 5 bases and V by 6 bases; bases with no gene match: 11. This CDR3 contains 15 residues. The CDR3 is CASRKGGGRRETQYF. CDR3 nucleotides: TGTGCCAGCAGAAAAGGCGGCGGGAGGCGTGAGACCCAGTACTTC.

The chain has TRBV7-8 and TRBJ2-7; unclear D gene. V was pared by 0 bases and J by 0 bases, with 12 bases between. The CDR3 contains 16 residues. From germline, CDR1 is SGHVS and CDR2 FQNEAQ. This CDR3 reads CASSLAAGRSSYEQYF. The CDR3 DNA follows: TGTGCCAGCAGCTTAGCTGCAGGACGTAGCTCCTACGAGCAGTACTTC. The complete variable domain, with remaining parts taken from reference TRBV7-8 and TRBJ2-7, reads GAGVSQSPRYKVAKRGQDVALRCDPISGHVSLFWYQQALGQGPEFLTYFQNEAQLDKSGLPSDRFFAERPEGSVSTLKIQRTQQEDSAVYLCASSLAAGRSSYEQYFGPGTRLTVT.